Reported below is one TCR beta chain. This clone was counted only a few times. What this receptor recognizes is not known. Per-nucleotide qualities are absent, and no much larger clonotype sits a single base away. The entire isolated RNA was reverse transcribed using the High Capacity cDNA Reverse Transcription Kit, and thus expressed TCRB transcripts were sequenced. Deep immunoSEQ sequencing was performed on naive, central memory and regulatory T cell samples, with an average of around 3.5 million total reads per sample. After sorted cells were lysed in RLT buffer, RNA was extracted with DNase-treated RNeasy Micro or Mini kits, with the choice depending on cell number. To prevent cross-contamination, each cell subset was processed individually, whereas patient and healthy donor samples were processed jointly. Using the immunoSEQ multiplex PCR, TCRB sequences were amplified from cDNA into 87-bp fragments spanning the CDR3 region. Amplicons were sequenced on the Illumina HiSeq platform. The study's processing was this. PCR bias was computationally corrected using synthetic template baselines, reads within Hamming distance 2 were collapsed, and singletons that could not be merged were discarded. Reads were aligned to IMGT to assign V, D and J genes, CDR3 length, and insertions or deletions at six rearrangement sites. Within each subset, clonotype counts were normalized to sorted cell number, and only after that were true diversity and Gini coefficients computed with the tcR R package. The overlap coefficient, calculated on TCRB nucleotide sequences, was used to measure repertoire sharing. Out-of-frame TCRB sequences from naive cells were analyzed to stand in for the pre-selection repertoire. TCRdb obtained this table from immuneACCESS and retained in-frame rearrangements with V and J assigned. These tables miss some clones; where compared with another copy, unresolved V genes account for less than half of the shortfall, and the remainder is unexplained. That table gives V, J and clone size, and the DNA gave D and trimming. The sample has about 360,000 clones on record, roughly 12% of them singletons. The ten top clones hold around 0.02% of the sample.

These data are taken from a study of beta chain features in type 1 diabetes listed by TCRdb under 2018. About the full investigation: Mean age, gender distribution, total cell number and subset yield were not different between patients and healthy donors. Regulatory and stem cell-like memory subsets were obtained from only 8 patients and roughly eight healthy donors, while naive and central memory subsets were obtained from all 30 or so donors. In the study, TCRB repertoires of sorted circulating CD4+ T cell subsets from recently diagnosed type 1 diabetes patients were compared with those of matched healthy donors. A total of around 110,000,000 sorted cells were examined across all samples, and RNA yield correlated strongly with the number of cells per subset.

From cysteine to phenylalanine, the CDR3 is 14 amino acids long. Here the CDR3 DNA is all that survives: 42 bases in frame from base 1. CDR1 is given as MNHNY and CDR2 as SVGAGI, both from the germline V gene (reference sequence). Trimming leaves V shorter by 7 bases and J shorter by 6 bases, with the junction holding 3 bases beyond the gene matches. A single peripheral blood draw of about 116 mL on average was collected from each donor into heparinised tubes. Naive, central memory, regulatory and stem cell-like memory CD4+ T cells were sorted on a BD FACSAria II using a panel including CD45RO, CCR7, CD25, CD127, CD95 and CD27. All sorted populations exceeded 95% purity. PBMCs were isolated right away by Lymphoprep density gradient centrifugation and were stained directly, without culture. Samples were stained and sorted in pairs, with one healthy donor and one patient per experiment, so that batch effects were minimized.

General conclusions and limits of the study: Type 1 diabetes patients showed a moderate but significant shortening of TCRB CDR3 length in all four CD4+ subsets. Sequencing cDNA rather than genomic DNA could over-represent highly expressing activated cells, although activation and CD3 levels did not differ between groups. PCR may preferentially amplify shorter templates, but because patient and control samples were amplified and corrected together, any resulting skew would affect both groups equally. Fewer insertions and more nucleotide deletions at VDJ recombination sites were observed in patients with type 1 diabetes, implying thymic rearrangement abnormalities. HLA sub-analyses involved small numbers of individuals, so any influence of HLA type on TCRB rearrangement remained unresolved. Naive, central memory and regulatory TCRB repertoires appeared more similar among patients than among healthy donors.

This chain joins TRBV6-6 to TRBJ2-1, and 13 junction bases match TRBD2. This receptor was taken from a man younger than 35 in good health. Sample: naive CD4+ T cells from blood. The cell subset or site label, read with the paper, signifies: true naive CD4+ T cells. In nucleotide form, the sequence is TGTGCCAGCACCGGACTAGCGGGAGTCAATGAGCAGTTCTTC. It codes for CASTGLAGVNEQFF.